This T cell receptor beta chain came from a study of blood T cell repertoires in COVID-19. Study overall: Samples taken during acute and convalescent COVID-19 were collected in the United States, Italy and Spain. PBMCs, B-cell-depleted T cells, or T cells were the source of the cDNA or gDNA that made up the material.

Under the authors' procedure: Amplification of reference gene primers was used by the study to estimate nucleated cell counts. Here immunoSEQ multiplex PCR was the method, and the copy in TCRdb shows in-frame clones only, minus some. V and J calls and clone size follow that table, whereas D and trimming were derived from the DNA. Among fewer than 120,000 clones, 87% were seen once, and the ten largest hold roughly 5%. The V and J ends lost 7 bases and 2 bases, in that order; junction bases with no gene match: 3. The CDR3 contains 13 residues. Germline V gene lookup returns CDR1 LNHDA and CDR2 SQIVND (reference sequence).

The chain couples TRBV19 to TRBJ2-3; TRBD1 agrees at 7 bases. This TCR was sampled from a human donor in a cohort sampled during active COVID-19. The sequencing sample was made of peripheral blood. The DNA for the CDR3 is TGTGCCAGTATGACAGGGACCACAGATACGCAGTATTTT. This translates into CASMTGTTDTQYF.